Each of the 18 T cell receptor beta chains below was sequenced from the same sample in a study of a mutant IDH1 vaccine in newly diagnosed glioma. The time point here: week 11, during vaccination. All doses held 300 ug of mutant IDH1 20-mer peptide, with topical imiquimod. Their antigens are not known. Repertoires were generated with immunoSEQ multiplex PCR, while TCRdb's copy carries only in-frame clones and drops some. Altogether under 65,000 clones are present, 80% being singletons, with the ten largest covering approximately 6.1%. This specimen consisted of PBMCs, obtained from a glioma patient whose treatment included an IDH1 peptide vaccine. The receptor source for this set is a man between 45 and 60 years old with glioma.

The chain combines TRBV6-1 with TRBJ2-5; TRBD1 or TRBD2 may be the D gene (6 bases each). Germline V gene lookup returns CDR1 MNHNS and CDR2 SASEGT. The CDR3 has 15 residues. V gave up 1 base and J gave up 5 bases, with 14 bases separating them. CDR3 sequence: CASSEGWGARETQYF. In nucleotides, the CDR3 is TGTGCCAGCAGTGAAGGTTGGGGGGCCCGGGAGACCCAGTACTTC.

This chain links TRBV18 with TRBJ2-7; tentative D call: TRBD2 (5 bases). V was cut by 3 bases and J by 6 bases, with 12 bases left in between. Germline CDR1 reads KGHSH; CDR2 reads LQKENI. The CDR3 is 13 amino acids. The CDR3 is CASSPKEASEQYF. The CDR3 DNA reads TGTGCCAGCTCACCGAAGGAGGCGAGCGAGCAGTACTTC.

The V gene is TRBV6-6, the J gene TRBJ2-7; D tentatively fits TRBD1 or TRBD2 (5 bases each). Trimming took 6 bases from V and 6 from J, leaving 18 bases between them. Germline CDR1 MNHNY, CDR2 SVGAGI (reference sequence). The CDR3 loop spans 14 amino acids. CDR3 region: CASSTGTGSGEQYF. DNA for the CDR3: TGTGCCAGCAGCACCGGGACGGGCTCGGGCGAGCAGTACTTC.

The chain joins TRBV2 to TRBJ2-7, with 7 bases that match TRBD1. This CDR3 spans 14 amino acids. J gave up 2 bases and V 4 bases, and 5 bases lay outside the gene matches. Germline V gives CDR1 SNHLY, CDR2 FYNNEI. The CDR3 protein is CASSGNRGTYEQYF. The CDR3 region has the DNA TGTGCCAGCAGTGGAAACAGGGGTACCTACGAGCAGTACTTC.

The chain has TRBV2 and TRBJ2-5; D is uncertain. The DNA end lines up better with TRBJ2-7; the J call may be wrong. Germline lookup yields CDR1 SNHLY and CDR2 FYNNEI. The CDR3 loop spans 12 amino acids. CDR3 residues: CASRRLGSEQYF. DNA of the CDR3: TGTGCCAGCAGAAGGCTAGGGTCCGAGCAGTACTTC.

J is TRBJ1-1 and V is TRBV5-1; D remains ambiguous. The germline V and J ends were trimmed by 0 bases and 8 bases, with 11 bases remaining between them. The V gene's germline CDR1 is SGHRS and CDR2 YFSETQ. The CDR3 spans 13 residues. The CDR3 DNA is TGCGCCAGCAGCTTGGCGGCGCCAGCCGAAGCTTTCTTT. It translates to CASSLAAPAEAFF.

The J gene is TRBJ2-5, the V gene TRBV5-6; D is undetermined. This CDR3 is 14 amino acids long. Between the trimmed V and J ends, which lost 3 bases and 5 bases, there was a span of 14 bases. Germline V lookup: CDR1 SGHDT, CDR2 YYEEEE. In DNA, the CDR3 is TGTGCCAGCAGCTCTACCTCCACTGGGGAGACCCAGTACTTC. This encodes CASSSTSTGETQYF.

The genes are TRBV5-6 and TRBJ2-1; 8 bases line up with TRBD1. Germline V gene data show CDR1 as SGHDT and CDR2 as YYEEEE. The CDR3 runs 16 residues. V lost 3 bases, J lost 5 bases, and 10 bases stayed unmatched. The CDR3 DNA reads as TGTGCCAGCAGCTCCCTATATGGACAGGGAAACAATGAGCAGTTCTTC. Its translation: CASSSLYGQGNNEQFF.

There are a few counts of this clone. This chain joins TRBV9 and TRBJ2-2; possible D gene TRBD2, 5 bases. The V and J ends lost 2 bases and 0 bases respectively, with 11 bases between them. The CDR3 is 16 residues long. Germline values: CDR1 SGDLS, CDR2 YYNGEE. CDR3 nucleotides: TGTGCCAGCAGCGTTAATGCAGCGGCGAACACCGGGGAGCTGTTTTTT. It is translated as CASSVNAAANTGELFF.

The CDR3 DNA follows: TGCGCCAGCAGCCGGGGGGGGCTGGATGGCTACACCTTC. It translates to CASSRGGLDGYTF. V is TRBV5-1 and J is TRBJ1-2; D possibly corresponds to TRBD1 (6 bases). The V end lost 4 bases, the J end lost 6 bases, and 13 bases lay between the germline ends. In germline, CDR1 is SGHRS, CDR2 YFSETQ. CDR3 length: 13 amino acids.

V is TRBV5-4 and J is TRBJ2-5; 8 nucleotides align to TRBD1. CDR1 and CDR2 from the germline V gene are SGHNT and YYREEE (reference sequence). The CDR3 loop spans 15 amino acids. V lost 0 bases and J lost 4; bases outside the gene matches: 5. CDR3 in DNA: TGTGCCAGCAGCTTGGCAGGGGGCATTGGAGAGACCCAGTACTTC. It yields the protein CASSLAGGIGETQYF.

This clone has a handful of counts. The J gene is TRBJ1-2, the V gene TRBV5-5; perhaps TRBD1 as D (5 bases). This CDR3 has 16 amino acids. CDR1 and CDR2 (germline): SGHKS, YYEKEE (reference sequence). V was pared by 3 bases and J by 4 bases, with 19 bases between. This chain's CDR3 is CASSSNRQGTSYGYTF. As DNA, the CDR3 is TGTGCCAGCAGCTCCAATCGGCAGGGTACTTCCTATGGCTACACCTTC.

A note on this clone: Other DNA sequences in this specimen translate into the identical CDR3. The chain recombines TRBV2 with TRBJ1-1; the D is unclear. The CDR3 is made up of 13 amino acids. Germline V lookup: CDR1 SNHLY, CDR2 FYNNEI. V was clipped by 2 bases and J by 2 bases, with 6 bases between them. CDR3 nucleotide sequence: TGTGCCAGCAGTGAACTAAGCAACACTGAAGCTTTCTTT. As protein: CASSELSNTEAFF.

The chain employs TRBV4-1 and TRBJ2-7; 13 bases map to TRBD2. This CDR3 is built from 17 residues. CDR1 is MGHRA and CDR2 is YSYEKL in the germline V gene. The junction had 6 bases not matched to a gene; V was cut back by 2 bases and J by 2 bases. The DNA of the CDR3 is TGCGCCAGCAGCCAACGGACTAGCGGGAGTCAGGCCTACGAGCAGTACTTC. It codes for CASSQRTSGSQAYEQYF.

This clone occurred a few times. This chain joins TRBV15 and TRBJ2-1, with TRBD2 matching 8 bases. With 0 bases clipped from V and 2 bases from J, the junction kept 15 bases outside the gene matches. The CDR3 covers 20 residues. CDR1 is LNHNV, CDR2 YYDKDF, per germline (reference sequence). CDR3 nucleotide sequence: TGTGCCACCAGCAGAGATCTTATGCTAGCGGGTGGGGGCGCCTACAATGAGCAGTTCTTC. Its protein product is CATSRDLMLAGGGAYNEQFF. The variable domain in full, with the rest retrieved from reference TRBV15 and TRBJ2-1, is DAMVIQNPRYQVTQFGKPVTLSCSQTLNHNVMYWYQQKSSQAPKLLFHYYDKDFNNEADTPDNFQSRRPNTSFCFLDIRSPGLGDTAMYLCATSRDLMLAGGGAYNEQFFGPGTRLTVL.

CDR3 nucleotide sequence: TGTGCCACCAGCAGAGTCGGAGACGAGCAGTACTTC. It yields the protein CATSRVGDEQYF. V is TRBV15 and J is TRBJ2-7; D not certain. The germline V gene has CDR1 LNHNV and CDR2 YYDKDF (reference sequence). V lost 1 base to trimming and J lost 5 bases, with 6 bases between them. The CDR3 sequence is 12 residues long.

The genes are TRBV10-3 and TRBJ2-7; D gene unclear. Germline V lookup: CDR1 ENHRY, CDR2 SYGVKD. The CDR3 sequence is 15 residues long. Deletions cut 0 bases from V and 7 bases from J, with 16 bases between. In nucleotides, the CDR3 is TGTGCCATCAGTGAGTCGAAAGGGCTCCCTCGGGAGCAGTACTTC. Protein product: CAISESKGLPREQYF.

This chain links TRBV13 with TRBJ2-7; the D gene is possibly TRBD2 (6 bases). This CDR3 contains 14 residues. Trimming removed 5 bases at V and 4 bases at J, with 15 bases between. Germline V gene data show CDR1 as PRHDT and CDR2 as FYEKMQ (reference sequence). The CDR3 nucleotides read TGTGCCAGCAGCAAGGAGGGGAAACGGTACGAGCAGTACTTC. Protein product: CASSKEGKRYEQYF.